This TCR beta chain was retrieved from a study of blood T cell repertoires in COVID-19. Under the authors' procedure: Quantification of nucleated cells was approximated via reference gene primer amplification. The assay was immunoSEQ multiplex PCR, and TCRdb's table has in-frame clones only and misses some. That table supplies the V and J calls and clone size; D and trimming were determined from the DNA. The sample has 170,000 or so clones, 85% to 90% seen once. This sequence originates from a man aged 55 to 70 with COVID-19, enrolled during active disease. The sample taken for sequencing was peripheral blood.

The CDR3 DNA is TGTGCCAGCAGTGAACAGGGGAACGTGTCACCCCTCCACTTT. Translated, it gives CASSEQGNVSPLHF. J is TRBJ1-6 and V is TRBV2, with D possibly TRBD1 on 6 matching bases. V was cut by 2 bases and J by 10 bases, with 12 bases left in between. Germline CDR1 reads SNHLY; CDR2 reads FYNNEI. This CDR3 has 14 residues. Drawing the rest from reference TRBV2 and TRBJ1-6, the complete variable domain is EPEVTQTPSHQVTQMGQEVILRCVPISNHLYFYWYRQILGQKVEFLVSFYNNEISEKSEIFDDQFSVERPDGSNFTLKIRSTKLEDSAMYFCASSEQGNVSPLHFGNGTRLTVT.